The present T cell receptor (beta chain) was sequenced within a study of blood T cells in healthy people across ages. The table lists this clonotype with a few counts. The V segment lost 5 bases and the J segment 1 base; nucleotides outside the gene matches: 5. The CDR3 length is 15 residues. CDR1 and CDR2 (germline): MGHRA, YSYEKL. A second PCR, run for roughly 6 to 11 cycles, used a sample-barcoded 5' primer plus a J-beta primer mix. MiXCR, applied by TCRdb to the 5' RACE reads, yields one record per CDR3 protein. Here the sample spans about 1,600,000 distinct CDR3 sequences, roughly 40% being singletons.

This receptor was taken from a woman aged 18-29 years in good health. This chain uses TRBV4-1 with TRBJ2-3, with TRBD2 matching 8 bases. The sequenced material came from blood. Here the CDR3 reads CASSNSAGGTDTQYF. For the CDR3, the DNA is TGCGCCAGCAGCAACTCAGCGGGAGGCACAGATACGCAGTATTTT.